These 16 T cell receptor beta chains came from one sample sequenced in a study of blood T cells in healthy people across ages. Using a J-beta primer mix together with a sample-barcoded 5' primer, a second PCR was run for roughly 6 to 12 cycles. Via MiXCR, TCRdb re-called the 5' RACE reads, giving one row per CDR3 protein. Of roughly 730,000 distinct CDR3 sequences in the sample, 56% are singletons; the top ten hold 20% to 30%. The sample comprised blood. Receptors originate from a man aged 40-55 years in good health.

This clonotype was detected many times. The rearrangement joins TRBV7-2 to TRBJ1-2; the D gene is possibly TRBD1 (5 bases). V gave up 2 bases and J gave up 8 bases, with 18 bases separating them. Looked up from germline, CDR1 is SGHTA and CDR2 is FQGNSA. The CDR3 sequence is 15 residues long. In DNA, the CDR3 is TGTGCCAGCAGCTTAAAAGTGGCGGGGGGTTCAGGCTACACCTTC. Amino acids: CASSLKVAGGSGYTF.

This clonotype was counted between two and nine times. The chain is built from TRBV20-1 and TRBJ2-7, with unresolved D. CDR1 is DFQATT, CDR2 SNEGSKA, per germline (reference sequence). The length of the CDR3 is 15 residues. Deletions cut 5 bases from V and 7 bases from J, with 24 bases between. This CDR3 reads CSAPLGFNPYNEQYF. DNA for the CDR3: TGCAGTGCTCCGCTCGGATTTAATCCGTACAATGAGCAGTACTTC.

This chain uses TRBV28 with TRBJ1-1, with D possibly being TRBD1 (5 bases). The germline V gene encodes CDR1 MDHEN and CDR2 SYDVKM. The length of the CDR3 is 15 residues. V lost 5 bases to trimming and J lost 6 bases, with 19 bases between them. The CDR3 spells CASSREQDGRAEAFF. The CDR3 DNA reads as TGTGCCAGCAGTCGGGAACAGGACGGGCGCGCTGAAGCTTTCTTT.

This clonotype was seen only a few times. The rearrangement uses TRBV11-3 and TRBJ2-1; 9 nucleotides align to TRBD1. With V trimmed by 5 bases and J by 6 bases, 5 bases remained unmatched. Germline V gene sequence: CDR1 SGHNT, CDR2 YENEEA. This CDR3 region has 14 residues. The chain's CDR3 is CASSPGTGRNEQFF. The CDR3 bases are TGTGCCAGCAGCCCCGGGACAGGGCGCAATGAGCAGTTCTTC.

The chain carries TRBV3-1 and TRBJ2-5; 11 bases align to TRBD2. The CDR3 runs 15 residues. CDR1 and CDR2 from the germline V gene are LGHDT and YNNKEL (reference sequence). V dropped 5 bases and J dropped 2; count of bases not matched to a gene: 4. The CDR3 DNA follows: TGTGCCAGCAGCACTAGCGGGGGCCGTCAAGAGACCCAGTACTTC. Translated, it gives CASSTSGGRQETQYF.

The chain combines TRBV6-5 with TRBJ1-2; 8 nucleotides match TRBD1. This CDR3 is 14 amino acids long. V shed 5 bases and J 7 bases; nucleotides not matched to a gene: 9. In germline, CDR1 is MNHEY, CDR2 SVGAGI. DNA of the CDR3: TGTGCCAGCAGTGTTGACAGGGGAAGGAGTGGCTACACCTTC. Translated, it gives CASSVDRGRSGYTF.

V usage is TRBV6-5 and J usage is TRBJ2-3; the match to TRBD2 covers 8 bases. CDR3 length: 15 amino acids. CDR1 and CDR2 (germline): MNHEY, SVGAGI. V lost 2 bases and J lost 3; bases outside the gene matches: 4. CDR3: CASSYQRGHTDTQYF. The DNA of the CDR3 is TGTGCCAGCAGTTACCAGCGGGGGCATACAGATACGCAGTATTTT.

This clonotype has a handful of counts. The rearrangement uses TRBV7-8 and TRBJ1-2; D is unclear. The CDR3 loop spans 12 amino acids. Trimming left V 3 bases short and J 4 bases short, with 6 bases between. CDR1 and CDR2 from the germline V gene are SGHVS and FQNEAQ. CDR3 in DNA: TGTGCCAGCAGCTTTGACGGCTATGGCTACACCTTC. Translation gives CASSFDGYGYTF.

The chain is built from TRBV6-2 or TRBV6-3 and TRBJ1-4, with no clear D. The CDR3 consists of 14 residues. With 10 bases removed from V and 3 bases from J, the gap between germline ends came to 15 bases. Germline lookup yields CDR1 MNHEY and CDR2 SVGEGT. CDR3 in amino acids: CATNPPVANEKLFF. For the CDR3, the DNA is TGTGCCACTAACCCACCAGTGGCTAATGAAAAACTGTTTTTT.

About this clonotype: Relative to the germline gene, one junction end is altered; a read error may explain this. The rearrangement links TRBV2 to TRBJ2-7; tentatively, D is TRBD1 (6 bases). The CDR3 sequence is 17 residues long. Germline-derived CDR1 and CDR2 are SNHLY and FYNNEI. The CDR3 spells CANSESLPQGTTYEQYF. For the CDR3, the DNA is TGTGCCAACAGTGAATCGTTGCCCCAGGGGACCACCTACGAGCAGTACTTC.

Only one count was recorded for this clonotype. The chain carries TRBV6-2 or TRBV6-3 and TRBJ2-7; a possible D gene is TRBD1 (6 bases). The V and J ends lost 10 bases and 2 bases respectively, with 9 bases between them. The germline gives CDR1 MNHEY, CDR2 SVGEGT. The length of the CDR3 is 11 residues. CDR3 residues: CAIRTAYEQYF. In nucleotides, the CDR3 is TGTGCCATCCGGACAGCCTACGAGCAGTACTTC.

V is TRBV4-1 and J is TRBJ1-2; TRBD1 agrees at 7 bases. The germline V gene encodes CDR1 MGHRA and CDR2 YSYEKL. Unmatched junction bases numbered 8, after V lost 4 bases and J lost 3 bases. The CDR3 is 15 amino acids. This CDR3 reads CASSPRQGFYYGYTF. In DNA form, the CDR3 reads TGCGCCAGCAGCCCAAGACAGGGTTTTTACTATGGCTACACCTTC.

The chain is built from TRBV28 and TRBJ2-4; tentatively, D is TRBD1 (6 bases). The end of the DNA aligns better with TRBJ2-7, so the J call may be wrong. Germline-derived CDR1 and CDR2 are MDHEN and SYDVKM. The length of the CDR3 is 14 residues. CDR3 sequence: CASSTTVGASEQYF. CDR3 nucleotides: TGTGCCAGCAGCACGACGGTGGGGGCCTCCGAGCAGTACTTC.

This CDR3 reads CASSYSTVGGYEQYF. The CDR3 DNA reads as TGTGCCAGCAGTTACTCGACAGTAGGCGGCTACGAGCAGTACTTC. V is TRBV6-5 and J is TRBJ2-7; D may be TRBD1 (5 bases). CDR3 size: 15 residues. Germline-derived CDR1 and CDR2 are MNHEY and SVGAGI. V gave up 0 bases and J gave up 3 bases, with 12 bases separating them.

CDR3 nucleotides: TGTGCCAGCAGCGCCACCATAACAGATACGCAGTATTTT. Protein: CASSATITDTQYF. This sequence joins TRBV9 and TRBJ2-3; D gene unclear. The V end lost 3 bases, the J end lost 3 bases, and 8 bases lay between the germline ends. CDR3 length: 13 residues. Germline V lookup: CDR1 SGDLS, CDR2 YYNGEE.

The J gene is TRBJ2-7, the V gene TRBV6-5; D unclear. The CDR3 loop spans 13 amino acids. The germline CDR1 and CDR2 sequences are MNHEY and SVGAGI. Between the trimmed V and J ends, which lost 0 bases and 6 bases, there was a span of 9 bases. CDR3: CASSYSRVSEQYF. CDR3 in DNA: TGTGCCAGCAGTTACTCTCGGGTTAGCGAGCAGTACTTC.